These T cell receptor beta chains were read from a single sample in a study of blood T cell repertoires in COVID-19. Repertoires were generated with immunoSEQ multiplex PCR, while TCRdb's copy carries only in-frame clones and drops some. The table shows some 150,000 clones, with roughly 77% occurring only once. Material for sequencing was peripheral blood. The receptors were sampled from an older woman with COVID-19, enrolled during active disease. The CDR3 runs from the conserved cysteine through the conserved F or W. D genes are given only for firm matches. Where a row states a size, it is once, few, many or the class of an expanded clone; other rows omit it.

clone_size,j_call,v_call,d_call,cdr3_nt,cdr3_aa
NA,TRBJ1-4,TRBV28,NA,TGTGCCAGCAGAATTGGGGGCCTGCTTAATGAAAAACTGTTTTTT,CASRIGGLLNEKLFF
NA,TRBJ1-5,TRBV2,TRBD1,TGTGCCAGCAGAGGGGACAGCTATAGCAATCAGCCCCAGCATTTT,CASRGDSYSNQPQHF
NA,TRBJ1-2,TRBV9,NA,TGTGCCAGCAGCCCATTCAGAGGTAACTATGGCTACACCTTC,CASSPFRGNYGYTF
once,TRBJ1-1,TRBV28,TRBD1,TGTGCCAGCACCAGACAGGGGGCAGGGACTGAAGCTTTCTTT,CASTRQGAGTEAFF
NA,TRBJ1-1,TRBV19,NA,TGTGCCAGTAGTATCAGGGGCCGTACACAAGCTTTCTTT,CASSIRGRTQAFF
once,TRBJ1-2,TRBV27,NA,TGTGCCAGCAGTTTATCGGGCAGGGGAGAGGGCTACACCTTC,CASSLSGRGEGYTF
NA,TRBJ1-1,TRBV9,NA,TGTGCCAGCAGCCCGGTCCAGGTGAACACTGAAGCTTTCTTT,CASSPVQVNTEAFF
NA,TRBJ2-7,TRBV13,TRBD2,TGTGCCAGCAGCACCTCCTTCGGGGGGGACTTAAGACGCTACGAGCAGTACTTC,CASSTSFGGDLRRYEQYF
NA,TRBJ1-2,TRBV11-2,TRBD1,TGTGCCAGCAGCCAAAGGATGCAGGGGGCGTACTATGGCTACACCTTC,CASSQRMQGAYYGYTF
NA,TRBJ2-7,TRBV29-1,TRBD2,TGCAGCGTGTCGACTAGCGTAGTGGTGGTCGAGCAGTACTTC,CSVSTSVVVVEQYF
NA,TRBJ1-3,TRBV18,NA,TGTGCCAGCTCACCACTCGAATCCTACTCTGGAAACACCATATATTTT,CASSPLESYSGNTIYF
NA,TRBJ1-3,TRBV11-2,NA,TGTGCCAGCAGCTTAGTCTCTGGCTTTGGAAACACCATATATTTT,CASSLVSGFGNTIYF